These 16 T cell receptor beta chains originate from one sample sequenced in a study of shared clonotypes between healthy human individuals. In the naive CD8 group, cells lacked CD45RO and were positively selected for CCR7, so terminally differentiated effector memory CD45RA+ cells were left out. The data were produced by immunoSEQ multiplex PCR, yet TCRdb's version contains in-frame clones alone and is incomplete. The data contain under 1 million clones, 80% to 95% of them seen just once; the ten biggest clones take up approximately 25%. Sample: naive CD8+ T cells sorted from blood. These receptors were collected from a man younger than 40 in good health.

The gene calls are TRBV27 and TRBJ2-1; D might be TRBD1 (5 bases). The CDR3 extends over 15 amino acids. V was shortened by 4 bases and J by 0 bases, with 10 bases between the two germline ends. Per the germline V gene, CDR1 is MNHEY and CDR2 is SMNVEV (reference sequence). CDR3: CASSWTDSSYNEQFF. The CDR3 nucleotides are TGTGCCAGCAGTTGGACCGACAGCTCCTACAATGAGCAGTTCTTC.

J is TRBJ2-7 and V is TRBV27; TRBD1 might be the D (5 bases). Germline CDR1 MNHEY, CDR2 SMNVEV (reference sequence). This CDR3 has 15 amino acids. Trimming stripped 6 bases from V and 3 bases from J, with 18 bases between. The CDR3 region has the DNA TGTGCCAGCAGGGCAGGGCAGAGCGTCAACTACGAGCAGTACTTC. Translation: CASRAGQSVNYEQYF.

The chain joins TRBV28 to TRBJ2-1; 7 nucleotides line up with TRBD2. Germline V CDR1 and CDR2: MDHEN, SYDVKM. This CDR3 comprises 14 residues. V shed 10 bases and J 5 bases; nucleotides not matched to a gene: 11. CDR3 sequence reads: CAIRSRGSDNEQFF. DNA for the CDR3: TGTGCCATACGGTCCCGCGGGAGCGACAATGAGCAGTTCTTC.

This chain links TRBV27 with TRBJ2-6; no clear D gene. Trimming pared 2 bases from V and 3 bases from J, leaving 8 bases between. Germline CDR1 is MNHEY and CDR2 is SMNVEV (reference sequence). This CDR3 is built from 15 residues. The CDR3 loop is CASSLLGSGANVLTF. CDR3 sequence (DNA): TGTGCCAGCAGTTTACTTGGCAGTGGGGCCAACGTCCTGACTTTC.

This clone appeared once. The chain is built from TRBV4-3 and TRBJ1-1, with D unclear. Between the trimmed V and J ends, which lost 0 bases and 0 bases, there was a span of 11 bases. Looked up from germline, CDR1 is LGHNA and CDR2 is YSLEER. The CDR3 runs to 16 residues. The CDR3 is CASSQDFRAVNTEAFF. In DNA, the CDR3 is TGCGCCAGCAGCCAAGACTTCCGGGCAGTGAACACTGAAGCTTTCTTT.

V and J are TRBV7-8 and TRBJ2-1; perhaps D is TRBD1 or TRBD2 (6 bases each). The length of the CDR3 is 14 residues. Trimming removed 1 base at V and 9 bases at J, with 13 bases between. Germline values: CDR1 SGHVS, CDR2 FQNEAQ. CDR3 nucleotide sequence: TGTGCCAGCAGCTTAGGGATCGGGGGCAGTGAGCAGTTCTTC. It is translated as CASSLGIGGSEQFF.

The chain is built from TRBV7-9 and TRBJ2-7; D unclear. Germline lookup yields CDR1 SEHNR and CDR2 FQNEAQ (reference sequence). The CDR3 is 14 residues long. Trimming left V 4 bases short and J 6 bases short, with 16 bases between. The CDR3 DNA sequence: TGTGCCAGCAGCTCAGGATGGACCCTTGCCGAGCAGTACTTC. Protein product: CASSSGWTLAEQYF.

This sequence joins TRBV7-8 and TRBJ2-1, with unresolved D. CDR3 length equals 12 residues. Trimming took off 7 bases at V and 9 bases at J, with 13 bases between the two ends. In germline, CDR1 is SGHVS, CDR2 FQNEAQ. CDR3 bases: TGTGCCAGCAACTATAATTCTCCTGAGCAGTTCTTC. Protein product: CASNYNSPEQFF.

The chain has TRBV6-5 and TRBJ2-1, with D possibly being TRBD2 (6 bases). From germline, CDR1 is MNHEY and CDR2 SVGAGI. V was trimmed by 1 base and J by 0 bases, leaving 10 bases between them. The CDR3 is 16 amino acids. CDR3 in DNA: TGTGCCAGCAGTTACTTGGGGGGAGGCTCCTACAATGAGCAGTTCTTC. Its protein is CASSYLGGGSYNEQFF.

This sequence joins TRBV9 and TRBJ2-1, with D possibly TRBD2 on 5 matching bases. Trimming took off 3 bases at V and 9 bases at J, with 10 bases between the two ends. The germline V gene encodes CDR1 SGDLS and CDR2 YYNGEE. The CDR3 covers 12 residues. The CDR3, as DNA: TGTGCCAGCAGCGATAGCGAAAGTGAGCAGTTCTTC. Translated, it gives CASSDSESEQFF.

The rearrangement links TRBV5-1 to TRBJ2-2; D assignment may be TRBD1 or TRBD2 (5 bases each). The germline V gene has CDR1 SGHRS and CDR2 YFSETQ. V was trimmed by 4 bases and J by 2 bases, leaving 12 bases between them. This CDR3 region has 15 residues. CDR3 protein: CASSKRDGNTGELFF. CDR3 bases: TGCGCCAGCAGCAAGAGGGACGGAAACACCGGGGAGCTGTTTTTT.

The chain has TRBV4-3 and TRBJ2-1; D is ambiguous. Germline CDR1 LGHNA, CDR2 YSLEER. V was shortened by 0 bases and J by 5 bases, with 8 bases between the two germline ends. The CDR3 has 14 residues. CDR3 loop: CASSQEETHNEQFF. The DNA for the CDR3 is TGCGCCAGCAGCCAAGAAGAGACCCACAATGAGCAGTTCTTC.

The chain has TRBV7-9 and TRBJ2-6; no definite D call. This CDR3 spans 15 amino acids. Germline V lookup: CDR1 SEHNR, CDR2 FQNEAQ (reference sequence). Trimming took 1 base from V and 1 from J, leaving 5 bases between them. The CDR3 is CASSLGRSGANVLTF. The CDR3 DNA reads TGTGCCAGCAGCTTAGGGAGATCTGGGGCCAACGTCCTGACTTTC.

V gene TRBV30 combines with J gene TRBJ2-7; TRBD2 matches 7 bases. The V gene end was trimmed by 3 bases and the J gene end by 9 bases; junction bases not matched to a gene: 8. The CDR3 contains 12 residues. Germline assignment: CDR1 GTSNPN and CDR2 SVGIG (reference sequence). CDR3 residues: CAWREAGDGQYF. Here the CDR3 DNA reads TGTGCCTGGAGGGAGGCGGGAGACGGGCAGTACTTC.

The chain uses TRBV29-1 and TRBJ2-1, with a tentative D call TRBD2 (6 bases). This CDR3 region has 14 residues. V was trimmed by 1 base and J by 2 bases, leaving 9 bases between them. CDR1 SQVTM and CDR2 ANQGSEA come from the germline V gene. CDR3 in DNA: TGCAGCGTTGAAGTGGGAGGACCCTACAATGAGCAGTTCTTC. Translating it yields CSVEVGGPYNEQFF.

The chain combines TRBV19 with TRBJ2-1; TRBD2 matches at 11 bases. Germline V gene data show CDR1 as LNHDA and CDR2 as SQIVND (reference sequence). CDR3 length equals 15 residues. With V trimmed by 5 bases and J by 7 bases, 7 bases remained unmatched. CDR3 bases: TGTGCCAGTAGTCACAGACTAGCGGGGCATAATGAGCAGTTCTTC. Residues: CASSHRLAGHNEQFF.